One and the same sample provided the 4 T cell receptor beta chains below, sequenced in a study of blood T cell repertoires in COVID-19. Profiled with immunoSEQ multiplex PCR; TCRdb holds only in-frame clones, not every one. The sample holds roughly 90,000 clones, about nine tenths seen once. Material for sequencing was peripheral blood. These receptors were obtained from a human donor in a cohort sampled during active COVID-19.

V usage is TRBV24-1 and J usage is TRBJ1-1; D perhaps matches TRBD1 (6 bases). The CDR3 spans 13 residues. Germline loops: CDR1 KGHDR, CDR2 SFDVKD. With 1 base removed from V and 4 bases from J, the gap between germline ends came to 6 bases. The CDR3 sequence: CATSDLGGTEAFF. The CDR3 region has the DNA TGTGCCACCAGTGATTTAGGGGGCACTGAAGCTTTCTTT.

The chain recombines TRBV10-3 with TRBJ2-5, with D hard to call. Germline V lookup: CDR1 ENHRY, CDR2 SYGVKD. CDR3 size: 14 residues. Trimming left V 4 bases short and J 0 bases short, with 9 bases between. As DNA, the CDR3 is TGTGCCATCAGTGGGGCTTTGTACCAAGAGACCCAGTACTTC. As protein: CAISGALYQETQYF.

This clone was seen just once. The rearrangement uses TRBV28 and TRBJ1-4, with TRBD1 matching 8 bases. Germline V lookup: CDR1 MDHEN, CDR2 SYDVKM. The V segment lost 5 bases and the J segment 4 bases; nucleotides outside the gene matches: 9. The CDR3 covers 16 residues. The CDR3 is CASSLQQGGVNEKLFF. The CDR3 DNA reads as TGTGCCAGCAGTCTTCAACAGGGGGGGGTTAATGAAAAACTGTTTTTT.

The chain couples TRBV10-3 to TRBJ2-3, with D possibly being TRBD1 (6 bases). The germline CDR1 and CDR2 sequences are ENHRY and SYGVKD. The V end lost 8 bases, the J end lost 2 bases, and 8 bases lay between the germline ends. The CDR3 extends over 12 amino acids. The CDR3 bases are TGTGCCATCCAGGGGACCACAGATACGCAGTATTTT. Protein: CAIQGTTDTQYF.